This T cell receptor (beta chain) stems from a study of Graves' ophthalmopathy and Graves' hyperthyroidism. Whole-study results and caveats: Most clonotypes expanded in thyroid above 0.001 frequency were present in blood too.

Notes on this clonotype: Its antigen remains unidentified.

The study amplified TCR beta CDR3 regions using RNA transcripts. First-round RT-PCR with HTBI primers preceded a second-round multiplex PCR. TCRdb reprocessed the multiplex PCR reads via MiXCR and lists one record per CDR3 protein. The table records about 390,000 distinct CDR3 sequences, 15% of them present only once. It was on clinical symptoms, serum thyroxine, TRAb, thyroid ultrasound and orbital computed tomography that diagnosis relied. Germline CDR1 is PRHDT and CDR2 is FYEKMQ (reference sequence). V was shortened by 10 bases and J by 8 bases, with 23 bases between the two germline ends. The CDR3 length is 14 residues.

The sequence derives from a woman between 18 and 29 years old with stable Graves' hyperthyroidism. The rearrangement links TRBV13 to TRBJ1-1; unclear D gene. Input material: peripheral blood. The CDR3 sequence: CAITITAGSLEAFF. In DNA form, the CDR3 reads TGTGCCATCACTATAACGGCAGGTTCGTTAGAAGCTTTCTTT.